This TCR beta chain was sequenced in a study of cytomegalovirus exposure and HLA in healthy donors. Study findings and constraints: When presence/absence was analysed, sequencing depth was taken to be roughly uniform across donors. Most TCR sequences proved rare, with some public TCRs found in many donors. Most CMV-associated TCR beta chains appeared HLA-restricted in a later analysis.

This PCR relied on a set of 60 Vbeta primers and 13 Jbeta primers. Profiling relied on immunoSEQ multiplex PCR, and the TCRdb table lists in-frame clones only, not all of them. This sample carries some 90,000 clones, 82% of them seen once, and the ten largest clones take 3.8%. Turning to this clone: Its matching antigen is unknown.

V gave up 1 base and J gave up 5 bases; unmatched junction bases: 1. CDR1 and CDR2 (germline): LNHNV, YYDKDF (reference sequence). This CDR3 contains 15 residues. The receptor was isolated from a man aged 50-59 years in good health and CMV-seronegative. Sequencing input: PBMCs. The gene calls are TRBV15 and TRBJ2-5; 13 bases are a match to TRBD2. CDR3 protein: CATSRALAGGETQYF. The CDR3 region has the DNA TGTGCCACCAGCAGAGCACTAGCGGGGGGGGAGACCCAGTACTTC.